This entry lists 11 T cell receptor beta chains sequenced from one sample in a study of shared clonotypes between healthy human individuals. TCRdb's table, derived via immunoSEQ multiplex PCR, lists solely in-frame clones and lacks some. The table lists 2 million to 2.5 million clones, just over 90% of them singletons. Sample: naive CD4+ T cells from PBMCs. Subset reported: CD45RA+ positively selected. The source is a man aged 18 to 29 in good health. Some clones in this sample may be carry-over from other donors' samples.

For the CDR3, the DNA is TGTGCCAGCAGCTTACAGGGACTCGGCACAGATACGCAGTATTTT. This sequence encodes CASSLQGLGTDTQYF. V is TRBV7-3 and J is TRBJ2-3; D possibly corresponds to TRBD2 (6 bases). In germline, CDR1 is SGHTA, CDR2 FQGTGA. V lost 2 bases and J lost 1, with 10 bases in between. The CDR3 covers 15 residues. The full variable domain, with the rest looked up from reference TRBV7-3 and TRBJ2-3, is GAGVSQTPSNKVTEKGKYVELRCDPISGHTALYWYRQSLGQGPEFLIYFQGTGAADDSGLPNDRFFAVRPEGSVSTLKIQRTERGDSAVYLCASSLQGLGTDTQYFGPGTRLTVL.

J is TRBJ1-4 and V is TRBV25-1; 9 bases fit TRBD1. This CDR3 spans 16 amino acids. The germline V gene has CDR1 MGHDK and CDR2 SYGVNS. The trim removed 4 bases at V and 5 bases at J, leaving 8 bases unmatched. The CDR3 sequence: CASSVPGQGKNEKLFF. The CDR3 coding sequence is TGTGCCAGCAGTGTCCCGGGACAGGGAAAAAATGAAAAACTGTTTTTT.

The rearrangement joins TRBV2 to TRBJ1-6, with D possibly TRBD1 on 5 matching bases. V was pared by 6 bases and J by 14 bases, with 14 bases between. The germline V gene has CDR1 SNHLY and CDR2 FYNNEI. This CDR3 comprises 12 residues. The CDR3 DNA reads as TGTGCCAGCAGAGACGACAGTTTAGCCCTCCACTTT. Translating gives CASRDDSLALHF.

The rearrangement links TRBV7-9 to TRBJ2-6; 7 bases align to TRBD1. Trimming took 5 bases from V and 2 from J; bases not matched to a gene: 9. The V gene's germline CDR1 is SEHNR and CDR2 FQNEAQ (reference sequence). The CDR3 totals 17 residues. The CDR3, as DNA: TGTGCCAGCAGCAAACGACAGGGTTTGGCTGGGGCCAACGTCCTGACTTTC. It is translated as CASSKRQGLAGANVLTF.

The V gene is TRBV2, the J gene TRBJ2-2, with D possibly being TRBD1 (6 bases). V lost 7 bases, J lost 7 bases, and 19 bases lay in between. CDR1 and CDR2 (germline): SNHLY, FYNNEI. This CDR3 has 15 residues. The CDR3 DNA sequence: TGTGCCAGCACACAGGGCCAAGCCAGGGGCGGGGAGCTGTTTTTT. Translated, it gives CASTQGQARGGELFF.

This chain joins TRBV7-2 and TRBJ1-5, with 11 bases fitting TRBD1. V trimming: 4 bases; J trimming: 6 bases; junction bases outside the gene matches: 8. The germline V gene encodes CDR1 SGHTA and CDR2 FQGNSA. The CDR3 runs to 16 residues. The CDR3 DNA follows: TGTGCCAGCAGCTCCCAAGGACAGGGGGCGAGTCAGCCCCAGCATTTT. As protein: CASSSQGQGASQPQHF.

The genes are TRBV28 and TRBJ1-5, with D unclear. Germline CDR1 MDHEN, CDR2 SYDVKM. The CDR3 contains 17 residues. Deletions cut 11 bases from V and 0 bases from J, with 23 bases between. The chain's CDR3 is CACSSSGLRYSNQPQHF. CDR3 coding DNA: TGTGCCTGTTCCTCCTCAGGACTCCGTTATAGCAATCAGCCCCAGCATTTT. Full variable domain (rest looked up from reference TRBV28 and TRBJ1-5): DVKVTQSSRYLVKRTGEKVFLECVQDMDHENMFWYRQDPGLGLRLIYFSYDVKMKEKGDIPEGYSVSREKKERFSLILESASTNQTSMYLCACSSSGLRYSNQPQHFGDGTRLSIL.

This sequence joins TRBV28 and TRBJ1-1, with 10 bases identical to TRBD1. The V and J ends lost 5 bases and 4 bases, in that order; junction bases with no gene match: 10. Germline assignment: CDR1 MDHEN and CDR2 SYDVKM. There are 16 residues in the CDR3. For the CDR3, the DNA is TGTGCCAGCAGTCCCCGGACAGGGGGAGGACCCACTGAAGCTTTCTTT. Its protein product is CASSPRTGGGPTEAFF.

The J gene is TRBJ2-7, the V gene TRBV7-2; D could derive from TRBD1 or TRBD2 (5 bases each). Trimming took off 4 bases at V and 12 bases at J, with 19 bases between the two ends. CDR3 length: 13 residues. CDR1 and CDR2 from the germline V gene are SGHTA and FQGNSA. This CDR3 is CASSSERDATLYF. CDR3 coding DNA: TGTGCCAGCAGCTCAGAAAGGGACGCCACCTTGTACTTC.

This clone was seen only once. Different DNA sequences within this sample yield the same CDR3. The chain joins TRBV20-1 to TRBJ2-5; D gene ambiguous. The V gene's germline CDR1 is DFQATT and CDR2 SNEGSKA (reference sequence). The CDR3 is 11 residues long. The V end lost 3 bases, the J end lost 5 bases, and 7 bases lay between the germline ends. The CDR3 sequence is CSARVRETQYF. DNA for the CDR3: TGCAGTGCTAGGGTGAGGGAGACCCAGTACTTC.

As DNA, the CDR3 is TGCGCCAGCAGCCGCGGACTAGCGGGAGGGCCGGGCACCGGGGAGCTGTTTTTT. This gives the protein CASSRGLAGGPGTGELFF. The V call is TRBV4-1, the J call TRBJ2-2; 15 bases match TRBD2. This CDR3 spans 18 amino acids. J gave up 4 bases and V 4 bases, and 7 bases lay outside the gene matches. Germline lookup yields CDR1 MGHRA and CDR2 YSYEKL.